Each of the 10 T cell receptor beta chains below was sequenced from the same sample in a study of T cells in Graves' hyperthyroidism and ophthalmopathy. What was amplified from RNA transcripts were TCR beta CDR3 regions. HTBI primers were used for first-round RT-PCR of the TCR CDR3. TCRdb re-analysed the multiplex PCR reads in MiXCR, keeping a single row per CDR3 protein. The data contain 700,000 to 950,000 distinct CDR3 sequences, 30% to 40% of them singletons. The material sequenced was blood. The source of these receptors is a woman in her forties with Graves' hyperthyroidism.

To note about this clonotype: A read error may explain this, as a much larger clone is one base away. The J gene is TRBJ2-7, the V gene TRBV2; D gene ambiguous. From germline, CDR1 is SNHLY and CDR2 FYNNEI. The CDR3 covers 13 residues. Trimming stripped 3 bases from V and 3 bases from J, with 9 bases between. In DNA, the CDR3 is TGTGCCAGCAGTGAGGAGACGCACTACGAGCAGTACTTC. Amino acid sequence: CASSEETHYEQYF.

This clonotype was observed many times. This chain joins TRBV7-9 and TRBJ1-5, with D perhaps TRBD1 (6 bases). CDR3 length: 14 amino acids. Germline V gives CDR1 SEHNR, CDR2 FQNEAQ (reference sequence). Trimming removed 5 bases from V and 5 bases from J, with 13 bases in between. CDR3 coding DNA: TGTGCCAGCAGCCGCTACAGGGACGATCAGCCCCAGCATTTT. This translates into CASSRYRDDQPQHF.

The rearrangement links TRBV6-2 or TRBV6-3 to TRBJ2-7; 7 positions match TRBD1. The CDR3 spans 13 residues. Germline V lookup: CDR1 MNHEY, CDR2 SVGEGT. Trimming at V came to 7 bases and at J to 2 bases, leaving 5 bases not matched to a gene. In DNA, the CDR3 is TGTGCCAGCACCTACAGGGGAACCTACGAGCAGTACTTC. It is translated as CASTYRGTYEQYF.

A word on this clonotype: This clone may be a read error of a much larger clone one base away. The CDR3: CASSAAFTEQYF. The CDR3 nucleotides are TGTGCCAGCAGCGCAGCCTTTACTGAGCAGTACTTC. The V gene is TRBV11-2, the J gene TRBJ2-7; no reliable D call. The germline gives CDR1 SGHAT, CDR2 FQNNGV. V lost 5 bases and J lost 7, with 12 bases in between. The CDR3 has 12 amino acids.

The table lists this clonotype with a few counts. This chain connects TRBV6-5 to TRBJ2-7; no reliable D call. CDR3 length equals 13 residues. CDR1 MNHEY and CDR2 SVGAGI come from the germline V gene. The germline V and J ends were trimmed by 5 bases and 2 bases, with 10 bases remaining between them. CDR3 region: CASSSVDTYEQYF. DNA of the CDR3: TGTGCCAGCAGTAGCGTCGACACCTACGAGCAGTACTTC.

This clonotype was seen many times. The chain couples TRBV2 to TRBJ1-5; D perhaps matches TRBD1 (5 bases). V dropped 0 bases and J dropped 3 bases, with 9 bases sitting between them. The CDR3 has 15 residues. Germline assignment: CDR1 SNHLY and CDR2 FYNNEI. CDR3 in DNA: TGTGCCAGCAGTGAAGCGGGAGGGGTCAATCAGCCCCAGCATTTT. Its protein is CASSEAGGVNQPQHF.

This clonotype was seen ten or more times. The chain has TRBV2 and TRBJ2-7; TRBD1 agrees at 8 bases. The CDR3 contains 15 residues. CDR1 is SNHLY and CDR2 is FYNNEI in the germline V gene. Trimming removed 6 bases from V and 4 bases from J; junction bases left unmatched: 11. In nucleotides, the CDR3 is TGTGCCAGCAGCCAAGGGGGCAGGGGGCAATACGAGCAGTACTTC. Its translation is CASSQGGRGQYEQYF.

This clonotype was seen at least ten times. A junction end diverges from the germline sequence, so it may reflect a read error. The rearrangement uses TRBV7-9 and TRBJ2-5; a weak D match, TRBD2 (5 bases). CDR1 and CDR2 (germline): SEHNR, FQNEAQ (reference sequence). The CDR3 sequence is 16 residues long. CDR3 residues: CASSLPPRGYQETQYF. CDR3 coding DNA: TGTGCCAGCAGCCTCCCCCCAAGAGGGTACCAGGAGACCCAGTACTTC.

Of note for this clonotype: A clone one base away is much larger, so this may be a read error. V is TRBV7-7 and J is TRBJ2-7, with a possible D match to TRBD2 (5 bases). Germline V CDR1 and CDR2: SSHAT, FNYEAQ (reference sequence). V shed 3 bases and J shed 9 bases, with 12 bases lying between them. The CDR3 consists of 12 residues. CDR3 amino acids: CASSLGDSGQYF. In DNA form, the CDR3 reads TGTGCCAGCAGCTTGGGAGACTCGGGGCAGTACTTC.

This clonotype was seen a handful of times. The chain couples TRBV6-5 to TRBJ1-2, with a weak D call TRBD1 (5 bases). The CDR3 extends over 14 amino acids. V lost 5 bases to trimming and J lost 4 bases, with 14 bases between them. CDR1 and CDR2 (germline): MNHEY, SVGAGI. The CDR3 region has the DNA TGTGCCAGCAGTGGCCTGGGGGAGAGCTATGGCTACACCTTC. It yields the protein CASSGLGESYGYTF.